Each of the 9 T cell receptor beta chains below was sequenced from the same sample in a study of tissue T cells after allogeneic stem cell transplantation. Some clones are missing from TCRdb's copy, which holds only in-frame ones; the method was immunoSEQ multiplex PCR. The data show 42,000 or so clones, with roughly 92% seen just once and about 4% held by the top ten. Specimen: blood, collected before transplantation. The receptors were sampled from a woman aged 40-69 years who later had graft-versus-host disease after an allogeneic stem cell transplant.

The V and J genes are TRBV5-1 and TRBJ1-3; D not resolved. Germline loops: CDR1 SGHRS, CDR2 YFSETQ. Trimming removed 5 bases at V and 0 bases at J, with 9 bases between. The length of the CDR3 is 14 residues. The CDR3 here is CASRPAHSGNTIYF. The CDR3 DNA reads TGCGCCAGCAGACCTGCCCACTCTGGAAACACCATATATTTT.

This chain links TRBV5-1 with TRBJ2-7; D possibly corresponds to TRBD2 (6 bases). Trimming removed 4 bases at V and 3 bases at J, with 11 bases between. The CDR3 consists of 13 residues. Germline V lookup: CDR1 SGHRS, CDR2 YFSETQ. The CDR3 reads CASSTEGGYEQYF. CDR3 in DNA: TGCGCCAGCAGCACGGAGGGCGGCTACGAGCAGTACTTC.

The CDR3 DNA is TGTGCTAGTGGTGAACTAGCGGACCAAGAGACCCAGTACTTC. Its protein is CASGELADQETQYF. The chain carries TRBV12-5 and TRBJ2-5; 8 bases align to TRBD2. V lost 5 bases and J lost 0; bases outside the gene matches: 2. The CDR3 contains 14 residues. In germline, CDR1 is LGHNT, CDR2 FRNRAP.

V gene TRBV24-1 combines with J gene TRBJ2-2; 8 positions match TRBD1. The CDR3 length is 17 residues. Germline trimming cut 3 bases from V and 0 bases from J; bases unmatched to any gene: 5. Germline V gene lookup returns CDR1 KGHDR and CDR2 SFDVKD. CDR3 loop: CATSDPSTGANTGELFF. For the CDR3, the DNA is TGTGCCACCAGTGATCCCTCGACAGGGGCGAACACCGGGGAGCTGTTTTTT.

V is TRBV6-2 or TRBV6-3 and J is TRBJ1-1; no clear D gene. This CDR3 has 13 amino acids. Germline CDR1 reads MNHEY; CDR2 reads SVGEGT. Trimming left V 1 base short and J 2 bases short, with 5 bases between. The CDR3 region is CASSYYPNTEAFF. As DNA, the CDR3 is TGTGCCAGCAGTTACTATCCTAACACTGAAGCTTTCTTT.

V is TRBV18 and J is TRBJ2-5, with no clear D. V lost 5 bases and J lost 4, with 14 bases in between. CDR1 is KGHSH, CDR2 LQKENI, per germline. The CDR3 is 14 residues long. The CDR3 DNA reads as TGTGCCAGCTCAGCCAACCAGCGCGGAGAGACCCAGTACTTC. This gives the protein CASSANQRGETQYF.

The CDR3 spells CASRAPGTSKIGELFF. Written as DNA, the CDR3 is TGCGCCAGCAGGGCGCCCGGGACAAGTAAAATCGGGGAGCTGTTTTTT. This rearrangement joins TRBV4-1 to TRBJ2-2, with a weak D call TRBD1 (6 bases). This CDR3 is 16 amino acids long. The germline V gene encodes CDR1 MGHRA and CDR2 YSYEKL. The ends were cut back, 6 bases at V and 7 bases at J, with 21 bases in the middle.

This clone occurred once. V usage is TRBV28 and J usage is TRBJ2-3, with a possible D match to TRBD2 (5 bases). CDR1 and CDR2 from the germline V gene are MDHEN and SYDVKM. With 8 bases removed from V and 0 bases from J, the gap between germline ends came to 6 bases. CDR3 size: 12 residues. CDR3 nucleotides: TGTGCCAGCGGACTCAGCACAGATACGCAGTATTTT. Its protein is CASGLSTDTQYF. The entire variable domain, with the rest obtained from reference TRBV28 and TRBJ2-3, is as follows: DVKVTQSSRYLVKRTGEKVFLECVQDMDHENMFWYRQDPGLGLRLIYFSYDVKMKEKGDIPEGYSVSREKKERFSLILESASTNQTSMYLCASGLSTDTQYFGPGTRLTVL.

The chain couples TRBV6-2 or TRBV6-3 to TRBJ1-5; weak D call: TRBD1 (6 bases). V was trimmed by 5 bases and J by 5 bases, leaving 13 bases between them. Per germline, CDR1 MNHEY and CDR2 SVGEGT. This CDR3 has 14 residues. This chain's CDR3 is CASSRTGMDQPQHF. CDR3 DNA: TGTGCCAGCAGTCGAACAGGGATGGATCAGCCCCAGCATTTT.